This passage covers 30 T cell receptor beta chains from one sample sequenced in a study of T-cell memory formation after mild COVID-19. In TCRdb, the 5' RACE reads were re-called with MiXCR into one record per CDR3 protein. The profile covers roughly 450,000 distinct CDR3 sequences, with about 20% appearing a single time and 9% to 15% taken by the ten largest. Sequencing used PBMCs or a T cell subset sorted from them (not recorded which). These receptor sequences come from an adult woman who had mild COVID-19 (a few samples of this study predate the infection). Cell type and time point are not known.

In DNA, the CDR3 is TGTGCCAGCAGAGGGGGGGACACCCCAGGGGCCACAGATACGCAGTATTTT. It yields the protein CASRGGDTPGATDTQYF. This sequence joins TRBV12-3 or TRBV12-4 and TRBJ2-3; maybe TRBD2 (7 bases). This CDR3 comprises 17 residues. V lost 6 bases and J 2 bases, leaving 21 bases between the germline ends.

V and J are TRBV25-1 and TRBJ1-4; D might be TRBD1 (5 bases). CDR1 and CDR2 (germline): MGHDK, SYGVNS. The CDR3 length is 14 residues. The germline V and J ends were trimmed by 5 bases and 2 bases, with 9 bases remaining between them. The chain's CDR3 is CASSMRGTNEKLFF. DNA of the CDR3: TGTGCCAGCAGTATGCGGGGGACTAATGAAAAACTGTTTTTT.

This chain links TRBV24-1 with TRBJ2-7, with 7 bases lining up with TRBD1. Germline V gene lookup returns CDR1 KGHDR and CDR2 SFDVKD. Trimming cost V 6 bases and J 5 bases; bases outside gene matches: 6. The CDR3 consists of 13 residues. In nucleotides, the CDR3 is TGTGCCACCAGTTTCCAGGGGGACGACGAGCAGTACTTC. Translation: CATSFQGDDEQYF.

In nucleotides, the CDR3 is TGTGCCAGCAGCGTAAGGGGGCGGGAGGGGTCCTACAATGAGCAGTTCTTC. Its protein is CASSVRGREGSYNEQFF. V gene TRBV9 combines with J gene TRBJ2-1; 9 nucleotides agree with TRBD2. This CDR3 comprises 17 residues. V lost 1 base to trimming and J lost 1 base; unmatched junction nucleotides: 6. CDR1 SGDLS and CDR2 YYNGEE come from the germline V gene.

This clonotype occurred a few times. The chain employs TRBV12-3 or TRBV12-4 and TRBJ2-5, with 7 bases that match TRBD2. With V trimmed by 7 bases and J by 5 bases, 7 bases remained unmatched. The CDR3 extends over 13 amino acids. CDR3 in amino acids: CASTWGGMETQYF. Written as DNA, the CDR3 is TGTGCCAGCACCTGGGGGGGGATGGAGACCCAGTACTTC.

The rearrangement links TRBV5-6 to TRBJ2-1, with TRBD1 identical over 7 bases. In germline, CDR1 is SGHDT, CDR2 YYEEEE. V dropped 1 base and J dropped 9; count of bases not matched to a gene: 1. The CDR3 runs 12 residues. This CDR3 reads CASSLTGAEQFF. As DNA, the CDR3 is TGTGCCAGCAGCTTGACAGGGGCTGAGCAGTTCTTC.

CDR3 region: CSARARNEQYF. The CDR3 DNA reads as TGCAGTGCTAGGGCCAGGAACGAGCAGTACTTC. This sequence joins TRBV20-1 and TRBJ2-7; D is unresolved. Between the trimmed V and J ends, which lost 3 bases and 5 bases, there was a span of 8 bases. This CDR3 region has 11 residues. CDR1 and CDR2 (germline): DFQATT, SNEGSKA (reference sequence).

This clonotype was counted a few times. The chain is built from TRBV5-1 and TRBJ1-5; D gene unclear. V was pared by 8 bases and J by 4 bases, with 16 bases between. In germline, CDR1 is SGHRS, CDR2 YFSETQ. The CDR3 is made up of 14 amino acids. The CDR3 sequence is CARRGFSENQPQHF. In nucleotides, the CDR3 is TGCGCCAGGAGAGGGTTCAGCGAAAATCAGCCCCAGCATTTT.

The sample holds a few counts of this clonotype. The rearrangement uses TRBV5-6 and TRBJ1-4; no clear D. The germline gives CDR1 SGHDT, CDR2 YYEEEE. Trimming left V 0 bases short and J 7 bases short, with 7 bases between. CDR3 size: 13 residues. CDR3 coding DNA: TGTGCCAGCAGCTTGGGAGATGGTGAAAAACTGTTTTTT. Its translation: CASSLGDGEKLFF.

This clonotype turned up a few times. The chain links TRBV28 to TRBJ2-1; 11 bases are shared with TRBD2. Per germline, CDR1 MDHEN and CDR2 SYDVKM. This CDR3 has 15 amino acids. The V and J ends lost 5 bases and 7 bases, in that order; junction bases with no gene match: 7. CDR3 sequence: CASSIAGGPRNEQFF. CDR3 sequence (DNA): TGTGCCAGCAGTATAGCGGGAGGGCCTCGGAATGAGCAGTTCTTC.

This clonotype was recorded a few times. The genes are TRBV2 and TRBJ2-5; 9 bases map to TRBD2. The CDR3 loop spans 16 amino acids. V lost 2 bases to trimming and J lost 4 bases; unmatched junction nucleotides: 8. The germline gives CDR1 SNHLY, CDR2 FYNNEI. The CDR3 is CASSEFGRGGRETQYF. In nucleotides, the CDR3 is TGTGCCAGCAGTGAATTCGGGCGGGGGGGCCGAGAGACCCAGTACTTC.

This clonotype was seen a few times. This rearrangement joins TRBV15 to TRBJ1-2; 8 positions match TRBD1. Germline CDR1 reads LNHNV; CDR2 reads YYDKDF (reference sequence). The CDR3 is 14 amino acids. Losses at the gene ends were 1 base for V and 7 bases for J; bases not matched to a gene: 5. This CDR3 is CATSRAGGAFGYTF. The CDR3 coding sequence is TGTGCCACCAGCAGAGCAGGGGGCGCGTTTGGCTACACCTTC. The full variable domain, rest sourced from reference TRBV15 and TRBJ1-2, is DAMVIQNPRYQVTQFGKPVTLSCSQTLNHNVMYWYQQKSSQAPKLLFHYYDKDFNNEADTPDNFQSRRPNTSFCFLDIRSPGLGDTAMYLCATSRAGGAFGYTFGSGTRLTVV.

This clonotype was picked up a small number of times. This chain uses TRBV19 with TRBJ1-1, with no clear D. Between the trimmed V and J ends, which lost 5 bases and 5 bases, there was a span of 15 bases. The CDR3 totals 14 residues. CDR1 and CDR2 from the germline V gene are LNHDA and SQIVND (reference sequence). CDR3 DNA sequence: TGTGCCAGTAGTTCGCCAGGAGATCCGACTGAAGCTTTCTTT. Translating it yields CASSSPGDPTEAFF.

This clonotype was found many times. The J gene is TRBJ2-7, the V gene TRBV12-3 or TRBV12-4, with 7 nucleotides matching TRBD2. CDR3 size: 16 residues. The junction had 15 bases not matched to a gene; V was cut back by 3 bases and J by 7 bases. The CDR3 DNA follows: TGTGCCAGCAGTTTTCAGAGCGGGACGGGGTTGAGGGAGCAGTACTTC. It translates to CASSFQSGTGLREQYF.

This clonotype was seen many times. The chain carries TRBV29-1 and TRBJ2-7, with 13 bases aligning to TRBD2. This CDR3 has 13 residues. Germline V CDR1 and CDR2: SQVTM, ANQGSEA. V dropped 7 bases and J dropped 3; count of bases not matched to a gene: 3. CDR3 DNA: TGCAGCGCGGGGACTAGCGGGGACTACGAGCAGTACTTC. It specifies CSAGTSGDYEQYF.

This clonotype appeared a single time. The CDR3 sequence is CATSGGRGGNQPQHF. Written as DNA, the CDR3 is TGTGCCACCAGCGGGGGCAGGGGGGGCAATCAGCCCCAGCATTTT. V is TRBV15 and J is TRBJ1-5, with 7 bases that match TRBD1. Trimming removed 5 bases from V and 2 bases from J; junction bases left unmatched: 6. Germline CDR1 is LNHNV and CDR2 is YYDKDF (reference sequence). CDR3 length equals 15 residues.

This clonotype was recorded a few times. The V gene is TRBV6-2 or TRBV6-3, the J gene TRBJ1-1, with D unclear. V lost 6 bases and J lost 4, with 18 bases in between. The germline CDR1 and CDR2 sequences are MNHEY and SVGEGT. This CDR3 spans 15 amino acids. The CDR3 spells CASRSQVGPGTEAFF. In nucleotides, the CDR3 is TGTGCCAGCAGAAGCCAGGTGGGCCCCGGCACTGAAGCTTTCTTT.

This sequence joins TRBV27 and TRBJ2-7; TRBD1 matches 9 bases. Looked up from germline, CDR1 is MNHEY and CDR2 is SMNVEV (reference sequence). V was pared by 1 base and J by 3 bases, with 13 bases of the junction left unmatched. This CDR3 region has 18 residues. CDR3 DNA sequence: TGTGCCAGCAGTTTATTGCTCCCGGGACAGGGATTACTCTACGAGCAGTACTTC. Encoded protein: CASSLLLPGQGLLYEQYF.

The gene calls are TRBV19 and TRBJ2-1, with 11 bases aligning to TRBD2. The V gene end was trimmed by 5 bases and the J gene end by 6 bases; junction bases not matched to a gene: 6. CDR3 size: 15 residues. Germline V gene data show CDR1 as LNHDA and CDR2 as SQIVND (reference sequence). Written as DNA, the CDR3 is TGTGCCAGTAGTCTAATAGCGGGGGGGCGCAATGAGCAGTTCTTC. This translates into CASSLIAGGRNEQFF.

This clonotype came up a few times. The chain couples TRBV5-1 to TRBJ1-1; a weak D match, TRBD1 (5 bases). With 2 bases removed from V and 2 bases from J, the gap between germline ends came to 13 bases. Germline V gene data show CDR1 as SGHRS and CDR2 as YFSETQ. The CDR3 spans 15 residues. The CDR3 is CASSFGRGINTEAFF. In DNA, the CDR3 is TGCGCCAGCAGCTTCGGACGGGGGATAAACACTGAAGCTTTCTTT.

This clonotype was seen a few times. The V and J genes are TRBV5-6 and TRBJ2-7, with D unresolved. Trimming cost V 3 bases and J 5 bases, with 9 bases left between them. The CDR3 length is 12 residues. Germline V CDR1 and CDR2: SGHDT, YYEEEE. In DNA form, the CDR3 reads TGTGCCAGCAGCTACTTTGAGAACGAGCAGTACTTC. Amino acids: CASSYFENEQYF.

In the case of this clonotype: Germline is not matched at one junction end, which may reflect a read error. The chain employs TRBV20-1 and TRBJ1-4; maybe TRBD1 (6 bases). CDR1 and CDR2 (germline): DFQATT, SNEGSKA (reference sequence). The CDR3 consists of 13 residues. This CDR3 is CSARDRRREKLFF. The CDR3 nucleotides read TGCAGTGCTCGAGACAGGCGGAGGGAAAAACTGTTTTTT.

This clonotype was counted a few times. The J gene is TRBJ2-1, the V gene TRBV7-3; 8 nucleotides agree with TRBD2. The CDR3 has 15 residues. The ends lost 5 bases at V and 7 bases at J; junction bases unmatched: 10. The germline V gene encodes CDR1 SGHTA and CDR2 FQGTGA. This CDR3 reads CASSLARGLGNEQFF. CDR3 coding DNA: TGTGCCAGCAGCCTCGCCAGGGGACTAGGAAATGAGCAGTTCTTC.

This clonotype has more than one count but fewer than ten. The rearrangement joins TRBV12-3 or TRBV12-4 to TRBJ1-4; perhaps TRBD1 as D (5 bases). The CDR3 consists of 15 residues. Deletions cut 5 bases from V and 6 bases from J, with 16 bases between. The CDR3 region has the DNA TGTGCCAGCAGTCCTGGGACGCACGACTATGAAAAACTGTTTTTT. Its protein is CASSPGTHDYEKLFF.

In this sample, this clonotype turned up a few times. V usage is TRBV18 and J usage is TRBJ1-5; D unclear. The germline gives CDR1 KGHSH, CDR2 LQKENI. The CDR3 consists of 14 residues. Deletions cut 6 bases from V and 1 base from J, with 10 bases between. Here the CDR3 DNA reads TGTGCCAGCTCGCCCGCGAACAGCAATCAGCCCCAGCATTTT. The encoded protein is CASSPANSNQPQHF.

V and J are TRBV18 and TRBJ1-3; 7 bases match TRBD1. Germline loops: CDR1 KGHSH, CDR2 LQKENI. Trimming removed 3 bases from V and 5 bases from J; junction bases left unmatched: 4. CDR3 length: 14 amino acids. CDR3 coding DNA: TGTGCCAGCTCACCGCCGGGACAGCGAAACACCATATATTTT. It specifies CASSPPGQRNTIYF.

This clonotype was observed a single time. The CDR3 region has the DNA TGCGCCAGCAGCCAAGCGCCAGGAGGGAATGGCTACACCTTC. Protein product: CASSQAPGGNGYTF. V gene TRBV4-1 combines with J gene TRBJ1-2; D not certain. V was cut by 1 base and J by 6 bases, with 12 bases left in between. Germline CDR1 is MGHRA and CDR2 is YSYEKL. There are 14 residues in the CDR3.

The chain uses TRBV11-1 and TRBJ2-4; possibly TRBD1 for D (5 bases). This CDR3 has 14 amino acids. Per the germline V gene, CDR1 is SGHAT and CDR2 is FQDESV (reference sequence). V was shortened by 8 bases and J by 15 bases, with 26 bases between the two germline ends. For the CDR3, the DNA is TGTGCCAGCCGTAGGGAAGGGGCAACAGGCCTCACGTACTTC. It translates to CASRREGATGLTYF. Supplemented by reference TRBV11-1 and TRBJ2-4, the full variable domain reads EAEVAQSPRYKITEKSQAVAFWCDPISGHATLYWYRQILGQGPELLVQFQDESVVDDSQLPKDRFSAERLKGVDSTLKIQPAELGDSAMYLCASRREGATGLTYFGAGTRLSVL.

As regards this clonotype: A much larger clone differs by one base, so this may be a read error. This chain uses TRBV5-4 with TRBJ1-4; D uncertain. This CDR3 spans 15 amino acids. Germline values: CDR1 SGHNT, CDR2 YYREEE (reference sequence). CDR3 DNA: TGTGCCAGAAGCTACAACCGGGCCTTGAATGAAAAACTGTTTTTT. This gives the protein CARSYNRALNEKLFF.

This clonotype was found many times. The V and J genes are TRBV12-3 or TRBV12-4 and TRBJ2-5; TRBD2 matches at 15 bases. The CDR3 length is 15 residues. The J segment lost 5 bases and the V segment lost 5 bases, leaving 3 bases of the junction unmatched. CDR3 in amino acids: CASSGLAGGLETQYF. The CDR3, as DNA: TGTGCCAGCAGTGGACTAGCGGGGGGGCTGGAGACCCAGTACTTC.